The TCR beta chain described here comes from a study of blood T cell repertoires in COVID-19. Study at large: Nucleic acid was either cDNA or gDNA, and it came from T cells, B-cell-depleted T cells, or PBMCs.

Germline V gene sequence: CDR1 MGHRA, CDR2 YSYEKL. This CDR3 is built from 18 residues. Germline trimming cut 0 bases from V and 4 bases from J; bases unmatched to any gene: 12. Authors' methods: Using reference gene primer amplification, nucleated cell counts were estimated. The data were produced by immunoSEQ multiplex PCR, yet TCRdb's version contains in-frame clones alone and is incomplete. V, J and clone size were drawn from that table, and D and trimming were deduced from the DNA. The sample lists approximately 57,000 clones, roughly four fifths occurring once. The sequencing input was peripheral blood. The TCR sequence derives from a woman older than 75 with acute or convalescent COVID-19. This chain uses TRBV4-1 with TRBJ2-5; the match to TRBD2 covers 9 bases. CDR3 amino acids: CASSQEERASGASETQYF. The DNA of the CDR3 is TGCGCCAGCAGCCAAGAGGAGAGAGCTAGCGGGGCTTCAGAGACCCAGTACTTC.